This T cell receptor beta chain comes out of a study of molecular identifiers for immune sequencing clone quantification. Many counts were recorded for this clonotype. Its antigen remains unknown. TCRdb reanalysed the PCR reads using MiXCR and keeps one entry per CDR3 protein. Of about 320,000 distinct CDR3 sequences detected, roughly a fifth appear once; the ten largest clones hold approximately 0.85%. Whole-study results and caveats: Over 98% of effector molecules, but under 1% in naive cells, were held by clones with more than 20 RNA copies. Investigators reportedly could detect spiked Jurkat TCR RNA from one cell among about a million naive cells. Underestimated sizes of highly expanded clones could result from identical TCR molecules that share a barcode.

The V gene's germline CDR1 is LGHNA and CDR2 YSLEER. This CDR3 is built from 16 residues. Trimming shortened V by 0 bases and J by 2 bases, and 12 bases separated the two germline ends. Specimen: naive CD8+ T cells from blood, with Jurkat cell RNA spiked in. Documented subset: FACS-sorted CD8+CD4-CCR7+CD45RA+ naive T cells. This TCR was recovered from a human donor in good health. Some libraries in this study had Jurkat cell RNA spiked in. The chain joins TRBV4-3 to TRBJ2-3, with D tentatively TRBD1 (5 bases). The CDR3 DNA reads as TGCGCCAGCAGCCAAGATCTCCCACAGGCCACAGATACGCAGTATTTT. This gives the protein CASSQDLPQATDTQYF.